This TCR beta chain was recovered during a study of blood T cell repertoires in COVID-19. Study as a whole: COVID-19 samples collected from the United States, Italy and Spain covered acute and convalescent phases.

In the study's own analysis: Researchers report that nucleated cell counts were estimated from reference gene primer amplification. Data came from immunoSEQ multiplex PCR; TCRdb stores just in-frame clones and leaves some out. The V and J calls and clone size are taken from that table; D and trimming were inferred from the DNA. The table includes about 190,000 clones, around 80% detected once. The specimen was peripheral blood. This receptor was taken from a woman older than 75 with active or convalescent COVID-19.

DNA of the CDR3: TGTGCCAGCAGTTTCCGGGACAGATCTTCCTACGAGCAGTACTTC. As protein: CASSFRDRSSYEQYF. V gene TRBV27 combines with J gene TRBJ2-7, with 7 bases fitting TRBD1. The trim removed 3 bases at V and 1 base at J, leaving 6 bases unmatched. Germline assignment: CDR1 MNHEY and CDR2 SMNVEV (reference sequence). The CDR3 consists of 15 residues.